The sequence of this TCR beta chain was determined in a study of cytomegalovirus exposure and HLA in healthy donors. Study-level information: The 120 validation repertoires were reported in a later analysis to have been generated on the same platform as the approximately 700 first-cohort repertoires.

A note on this clone: Its target is unknown.

This CDR3 comprises 19 residues. The germline gives CDR1 LNHDA, CDR2 SQIVND (reference sequence). Trimming took 0 bases from V and 4 from J; bases not matched to a gene: 16. Data came from immunoSEQ multiplex PCR; TCRdb stores just in-frame clones and leaves some out. The sample lists some 120,000 clones, 89% occurring once. Study conclusions and caveats: Researchers catalogued under 200 TCR beta chains as cytomegalovirus-associated.

J is TRBJ1-1 and V is TRBV19, with 8 bases identical to TRBD1. The sample comprised PBMCs. The source of this sequence is a woman in her late teens or twenties in good health and CMV-seronegative. CDR3 in amino acids: CASSIDRRPGGVGGTEAFF. The CDR3 region has the DNA TGTGCCAGTAGTATAGATCGACGGCCAGGGGGCGTGGGTGGCACTGAAGCTTTCTTT. The full variable domain, its missing parts supplied by reference TRBV19 and TRBJ1-1, is DGGITQSPKYLFRKEGQNVTLSCEQNLNHDAMYWYRQDPGQGLRLIYYSQIVNDFQKGDIAEGYSVSREKKESFPLTVTSAQKNPTAFYLCASSIDRRPGGVGGTEAFFGQGTRLTVV.